This entry describes one T cell receptor (beta chain). In the study's own analysis: Nucleated cell counts were estimated from reference gene primer amplification. Only in-frame clones appear in the TCRdb table, and some are missing; sequencing was by immunoSEQ multiplex PCR. For V, J and clone size, that table is used; D and trimming come from the DNA. Found here are roughly 190,000 clones, approximately 86% of them singletons; the top ten hold less than 5.5%. Donors were grouped by their self-reported clinical history. CDR3 size: 16 residues. The ends lost 5 bases at V and 2 bases at J; junction bases unmatched: 5. Germline CDR1 reads SGHAT; CDR2 reads FQNNGV. These data belong to a study of blood T cell repertoires in COVID-19. Study at large: In each case, the material was cDNA or gDNA derived from T cells, B-cell-depleted T cells, or PBMCs.

This clonotype was obtained from a woman aged 60-75 years with acute COVID-19. The sequenced sample consisted of PBMCs or T cells enriched from blood (not recorded which). This chain uses TRBV11-2 with TRBJ2-3, with 12 bases matching TRBD2. The DNA for the CDR3 is TGTGCCAGCAGCCTACGACTAGCGGGGGACACAGATACGCAGTATTTT. Protein sequence: CASSLRLAGDTDTQYF.